These T cell receptor beta chains were read from a single sample in a study of response to subunit inactivated influenza vaccine. TCRdb re-analysed the RT-PCR reads in MiXCR, keeping a single row per CDR3 protein. This table has 500,000 to 550,000 distinct CDR3 sequences, around a quarter appearing once. The same data also contributed to another study, on T cells expressing NK-cell markers.

The sample here was CD4+ T cells sorted from PBMCs, taken about 11 days after vaccination. These receptors all stem from a man in his forties or fifties who received an inactivated influenza vaccine. CDR3s include the opening cysteine and the closing phenylalanine or tryptophan. The D gene is left open where the match is weak. Not every row has a clone size; where given, it reads once, few, many or a size class.

TRBD1	TRBV9	.	TRBJ2-2	CASSDRTGVGTGELFF	TGTGCCAGCAGCGACCGAACAGGGGTTGGAACCGGGGAGCTGTTTTTT
TRBD1	TRBV5-1	few	TRBJ1-1	CASSLGQGSGTEAFF	TGCGCCAGCAGCTTGGGACAGGGGTCGGGAACTGAAGCTTTCTTT
.	TRBV5-1	once	TRBJ1-4	CASSRGGNEKLFF	TGCGCCAGCAGCCGCGGGGGGAATGAAAAACTGTTTTTT
.	TRBV12-3/TRBV12-4	many	TRBJ2-2	CASSFGAGGELFF	TGTGCCAGCAGTTTTGGGGCCGGCGGGGAGCTGTTTTTT
.	TRBV20-1	.	TRBJ2-2	CSARDLRGAGDLFF	TGCAGTGCTAGAGATCTGAGGGGGGCCGGGGATCTGTTTTTT
TRBD1	TRBV12-3/TRBV12-4	many	TRBJ1-2	CASRGTGTGKGYTF	TGTGCCAGCAGGGGGACCGGGACAGGGAAAGGCTACACCTTC
.	TRBV7-2	.	TRBJ2-2	CASSLDSTGELFF	TGTGCCAGCAGCTTAGATAGCACCGGGGAGCTGTTTTTT
.	TRBV7-2	.	TRBJ1-3	CASSKDSSGNTIYF	TGTGCCAGCAGCAAGGACAGTTCAGGAAACACCATATATTTT
.	TRBV5-1	many	TRBJ2-1	CASSPGGGSSYNEQFF	TGCGCCAGCAGCCCCGGGGGCGGGAGCTCCTACAATGAGCAGTTCTTC
.	TRBV5-1	few	TRBJ2-7	CASSYERRGPPYEQYF	TGCGCCAGCAGCTATGAACGTCGGGGGCCGCCCTACGAGCAGTACTTC
.	TRBV2	.	TRBJ1-6	CASSEGQGTGNSPLHF	TGTGCCAGCAGTGAAGGGCAGGGCACAGGGAATTCACCCCTCCACTTT
.	TRBV6-1	few	TRBJ1-5	CASSELDRGQPQHF	TGTGCCAGCAGTGAGCTCGACAGAGGGCAGCCCCAGCATTTT
.	TRBV12-3/TRBV12-4	few	TRBJ2-5	CASSHHQDGLKETQYF	TGTGCCAGCAGTCATCATCAGGATGGTCTCAAAGAGACCCAGTACTTC
.	TRBV7-8	many	TRBJ2-7	CASSYRVFYEQYF	TGTGCCAGCAGCTACAGGGTATTCTACGAGCAGTACTTC
.	TRBV29-1	.	TRBJ2-7	CSATSGNHEQYF	TGCAGCGCAACCTCAGGGAACCACGAGCAGTACTTC
TRBD1	TRBV5-1	many	TRBJ1-3	CASSLDHRGQAGNTIYF	TGCGCCAGCAGCTTGGATCACAGGGGGCAAGCTGGAAACACCATATATTTT
TRBD2	TRBV7-7	.	TRBJ2-3	CASSMGTSGGTDTQYF	TGTGCCAGCAGCATGGGGACTAGCGGGGGCACAGATACGCAGTATTTT
TRBD2	TRBV9	few	TRBJ2-2	CASRSTSGNAGELFF	TGTGCCAGCAGGTCGACTAGCGGGAACGCCGGGGAGCTGTTTTTT
.	TRBV7-2	.	TRBJ2-1	CASSLEGGRKQFF	TGTGCCAGCAGCTTAGAAGGTGGCCGGAAGCAGTTCTTC
TRBD1	TRBV5-1	few	TRBJ1-1	CASSPSTGQGSAFF	TGCGCCAGCAGCCCGAGTACGGGACAGGGTTCGGCTTTCTTT
.	TRBV12-3/TRBV12-4	few	TRBJ1-5	CASSLMIYQPQHF	TGTGCCAGCAGTTTAATGATTTATCAGCCCCAGCATTTT
.	TRBV4-3	.	TRBJ1-2	CASSQVPPGEVNGYTF	TGCGCCAGCAGCCAAGTTCCTCCAGGGGAAGTAAATGGCTACACCTTC
TRBD2	TRBV7-9	.	TRBJ2-5	CASSPPRTSGETQYF	TGTGCCAGCAGCCCCCCCCGGACTAGCGGAGAGACCCAGTACTTC
.	TRBV12-3/TRBV12-4	.	TRBJ1-2	CASSHRVGYTF	TGTGCCAGCAGTCACAGGGTTGGCTACACCTTC
.	TRBV6-2/TRBV6-3	.	TRBJ2-1	CASSYVGLRFSNNEQFF	TGTGCCAGCAGTTACGTGGGACTGCGATTCTCCAACAATGAGCAGTTCTTC
TRBD1	TRBV10-3	.	TRBJ2-6	CAISEAGQGYAGANVLTF	TGTGCCATCAGTGAGGCGGGACAGGGTTACGCCGGGGCCAACGTCCTGACTTTC
.	TRBV4-1	few	TRBJ2-7	CASSRGTPMVEQYF	TGCGCCAGCAGCCGAGGGACACCGATGGTAGAGCAGTACTTC
TRBD1	TRBV28	.	TRBJ2-7	CASSFQGAPYEQYF	TGTGCCAGCAGTTTCCAGGGGGCACCCTACGAGCAGTACTTC
TRBD2	TRBV4-2	few	TRBJ2-3	CASSQESGGRDTQYF	TGTGCCAGCAGCCAAGAATCGGGGGGGAGAGATACGCAGTATTTT
TRBD2	TRBV5-1	few	TRBJ2-3	CASSLDTSGDTQYF	TGCGCCAGCAGCTTGGACACTAGCGGAGATACGCAGTATTTT
.	TRBV28	.	TRBJ1-2	CASSLLAKHYGYTF	TGTGCCAGCAGTTTATTGGCCAAGCACTATGGCTACACCTTC
.	TRBV11-2	once	TRBJ2-7	CASSVEELYEQYF	TGTGCCAGCAGCGTAGAGGAACTCTACGAGCAGTACTTC
.	TRBV6-1	.	TRBJ2-7	CASSEDGYEQYF	TGTGCCAGCAGTGAAGACGGCTACGAGCAGTACTTC
TRBD2	TRBV7-2	.	TRBJ2-3	CASSFQAGGWTDTQYF	TGTGCCAGCAGCTTTCAAGCGGGAGGGTGGACAGATACGCAGTATTTT
.	TRBV12-3/TRBV12-4	.	TRBJ2-2	CASSVGAEGTGELFF	TGTGCCAGCAGTGTGGGAGCAGAGGGCACCGGGGAGCTGTTTTTT
TRBD1	TRBV15	.	TRBJ2-1	CATSRAGQVNEQFF	TGTGCCACCAGCAGAGCCGGACAGGTCAATGAGCAGTTCTTC
TRBD1	TRBV5-1	few	TRBJ1-1	CASSFGQGMNTEAFF	TGCGCCAGCAGCTTTGGACAGGGGATGAACACTGAAGCTTTCTTT
TRBD2	TRBV24-1	few	TRBJ2-2	CATERGGTGELFF	TGTGCCACTGAGCGGGGTGGCACCGGGGAGCTGTTTTTT
TRBD1	TRBV6-2/TRBV6-3	.	TRBJ1-1	CASSSAGQLNTEAFF	TGTGCCAGCAGTTCTGCGGGACAGTTGAACACTGAAGCTTTCTTT
.	TRBV7-2	.	TRBJ2-2	CASSLSTSRFGELFF	TGTGCCAGCAGCTTAAGTACTAGCCGCTTTGGGGAGCTGTTTTTT
TRBD1	TRBV20-1	.	TRBJ2-2	CSASNRGRNTGELFF	TGCAGTGCTAGCAACAGGGGGCGGAACACCGGGGAGCTGTTTTTT
.	TRBV14	.	TRBJ2-2	CASSLAFRGAGELFF	TGTGCCAGCAGCCTTGCGTTCAGGGGGGCCGGGGAGCTGTTTTTT